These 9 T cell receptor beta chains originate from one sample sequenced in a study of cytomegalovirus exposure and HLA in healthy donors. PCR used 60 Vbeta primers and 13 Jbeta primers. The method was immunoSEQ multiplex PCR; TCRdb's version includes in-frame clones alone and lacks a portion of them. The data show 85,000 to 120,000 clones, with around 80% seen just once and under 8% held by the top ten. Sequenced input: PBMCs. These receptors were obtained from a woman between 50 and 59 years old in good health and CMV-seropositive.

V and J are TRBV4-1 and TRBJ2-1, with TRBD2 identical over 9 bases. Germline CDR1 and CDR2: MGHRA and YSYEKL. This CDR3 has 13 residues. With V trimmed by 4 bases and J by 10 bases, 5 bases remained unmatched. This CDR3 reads CASSRSGLAEQFF. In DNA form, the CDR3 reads TGCGCCAGCAGCCGGTCCGGACTAGCGGAGCAGTTCTTC.

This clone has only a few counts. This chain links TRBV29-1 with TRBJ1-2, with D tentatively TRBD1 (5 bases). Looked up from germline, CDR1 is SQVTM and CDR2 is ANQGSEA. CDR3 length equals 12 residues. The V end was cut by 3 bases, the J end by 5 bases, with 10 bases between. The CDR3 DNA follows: TGCAGCGTTGAGGCAGGGTCGTATGGCTACACCTTC. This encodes CSVEAGSYGYTF.

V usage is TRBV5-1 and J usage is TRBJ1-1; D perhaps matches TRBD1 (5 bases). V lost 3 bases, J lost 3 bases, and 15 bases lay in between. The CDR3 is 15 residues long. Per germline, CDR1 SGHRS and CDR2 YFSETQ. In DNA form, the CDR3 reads TGCGCCAGCAGCTCTCCAGGGAGGAGTGACACTGAAGCTTTCTTT. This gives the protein CASSSPGRSDTEAFF.

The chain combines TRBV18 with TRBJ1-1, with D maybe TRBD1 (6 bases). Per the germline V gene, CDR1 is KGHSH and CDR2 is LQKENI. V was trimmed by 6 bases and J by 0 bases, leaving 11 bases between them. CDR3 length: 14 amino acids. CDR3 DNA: TGTGCCAGCTCGTTGGACAGACTGAACACTGAAGCTTTCTTT. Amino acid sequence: CASSLDRLNTEAFF.

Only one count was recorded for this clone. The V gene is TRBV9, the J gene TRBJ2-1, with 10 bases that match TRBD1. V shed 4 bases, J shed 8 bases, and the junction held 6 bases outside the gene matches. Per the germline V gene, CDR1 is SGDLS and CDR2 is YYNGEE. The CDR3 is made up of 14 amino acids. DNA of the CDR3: TGTGCCAGCAGCAAGACAGGGGGCGGGTATGAGCAGTTCTTC. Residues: CASSKTGGGYEQFF. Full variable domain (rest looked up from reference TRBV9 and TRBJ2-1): DSGVTQTPKHLITATGQRVTLRCSPRSGDLSVYWYQQSLDQGLQFLIQYYNGEERAKGNILERFSAQQFPDLHSELNLSSLELGDSALYFCASSKTGGGYEQFFGPGTRLTVL.

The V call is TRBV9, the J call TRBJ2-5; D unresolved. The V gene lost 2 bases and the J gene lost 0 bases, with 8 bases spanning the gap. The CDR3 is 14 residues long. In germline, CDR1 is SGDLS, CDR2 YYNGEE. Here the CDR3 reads CASSVYGYQETQYF. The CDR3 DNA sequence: TGTGCCAGCAGCGTCTACGGTTACCAAGAGACCCAGTACTTC.

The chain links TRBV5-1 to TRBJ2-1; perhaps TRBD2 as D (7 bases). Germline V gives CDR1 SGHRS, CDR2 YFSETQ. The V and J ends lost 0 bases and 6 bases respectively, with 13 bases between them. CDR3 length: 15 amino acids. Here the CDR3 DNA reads TGCGCCAGCAGCTTGGGGGGGGGCTACCTCAATGAGCAGTTCTTC. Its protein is CASSLGGGYLNEQFF.

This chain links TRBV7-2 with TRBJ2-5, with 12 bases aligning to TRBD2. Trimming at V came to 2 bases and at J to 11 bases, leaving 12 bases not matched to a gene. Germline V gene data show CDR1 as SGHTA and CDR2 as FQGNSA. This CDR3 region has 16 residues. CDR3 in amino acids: CASSLSSGGAPGEQYF. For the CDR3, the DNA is TGTGCCAGCAGCTTATCTAGCGGGGGGGCTCCCGGGGAGCAGTACTTC.

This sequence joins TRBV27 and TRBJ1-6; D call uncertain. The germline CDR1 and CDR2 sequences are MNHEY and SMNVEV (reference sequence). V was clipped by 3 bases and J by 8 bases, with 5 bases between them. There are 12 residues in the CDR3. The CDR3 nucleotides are TGTGCCAGCAGTTTTAGAGATTCACCCCTCCACTTT. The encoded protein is CASSFRDSPLHF.